These 20 T cell receptor beta chains came from one sample sequenced in a study of CD8+CD57+ T cells in acquired aplastic anemia. Genomic DNA provided the template from which TCR beta VDJ and CDR3 profiles were obtained. MiXCR was run by TCRdb on the reads, yielding one entry per CDR3 protein. The sample contains about 150,000 distinct CDR3 sequences, roughly 54% of which appear only once. Patients who underwent sequencing had shown CD8+CD57+ cell expansion by flow cytometry. Sequenced material: sorted CD4+, CD8+, or CD8+CD57+ T cells (not recorded which) from PBMCs. The receptors stem from a human donor with aplastic anemia.

This clonotype appeared many times. CDR3 bases: TGTGCCAGCAGTCTAAAACTGGACAGTGTAGCACCCTATGGCTACACCTTC. It translates to CASSLKLDSVAPYGYTF. V and J are TRBV12-3 or TRBV12-4 and TRBJ1-2; maybe TRBD1 (6 bases). The CDR3 totals 17 residues. Trimming stripped 5 bases from V and 4 bases from J, with 23 bases between.

V and J are TRBV10-1 and TRBJ2-2; TRBD1 agrees at 7 bases. CDR1 is WNHNN, CDR2 SYGVQD, per germline (reference sequence). V dropped 4 bases and J dropped 4; count of bases not matched to a gene: 6. The CDR3 runs 15 residues. The CDR3 DNA is TGCGCCAGCAGTGCCGGGACAGCGAGCACCGGGGAGCTGTTTTTT. Protein sequence: CASSAGTASTGELFF.

With respect to this clonotype: The junction does not match germline at one end; this may be a read error. The rearrangement uses TRBV11-1 and TRBJ2-1, with 15 positions matching TRBD2. Germline CDR1 SGHAT, CDR2 FQDESV (reference sequence). The CDR3 consists of 18 residues. The CDR3 region has the DNA TGTGCCAGCAGCTCCCGGACTAGCGGGGGGGCCGCCTACAATGTGCAGTTCTTC. As protein: CASSSRTSGGAAYNVQFF.

The sample holds many counts of this clonotype. The gene calls are TRBV3-1 and TRBJ2-7; 9 nucleotides align to TRBD1. Germline CDR1 is LGHDT and CDR2 is YNNKEL (reference sequence). V lost 0 bases and J lost 2; bases outside the gene matches: 8. The CDR3 is 17 residues long. CDR3 DNA: TGTGCCAGCAGCCAAGAACCCGGACAGGGGAGAACCTACGAGCAGTACTTC. It codes for CASSQEPGQGRTYEQYF.

This clonotype was seen ten or more times. The chain links TRBV7-8 to TRBJ2-3; no clear D gene. The CDR3 extends over 11 amino acids. V gave up 3 bases and J gave up 6 bases, with 4 bases separating them. Per germline, CDR1 SGHVS and CDR2 FQNEAQ. The CDR3 DNA reads as TGTGCCAGCAGCTTTAGGGATACGCAGTATTTT. This gives the protein CASSFRDTQYF.

This clonotype was seen at least ten times. The CDR3 region has the DNA TGTGCCAGCACCCCGGAGGGACGCTATGGCTACACCTTC. Translation: CASTPEGRYGYTF. The chain combines TRBV12-3 or TRBV12-4 with TRBJ1-2, with D maybe TRBD1 (5 bases). V was pared by 7 bases and J by 4 bases, with 13 bases between. The CDR3 covers 13 residues.

This clonotype was observed at least ten times. This chain joins TRBV7-9 and TRBJ1-1, with a possible D match to TRBD1 (6 bases). The CDR3 has 14 residues. V dropped 0 bases and J dropped 6 bases, with 11 bases sitting between them. The germline CDR1 and CDR2 sequences are SEHNR and FQNEAQ (reference sequence). The CDR3 reads CASSLAGGGAEAFF. In nucleotides, the CDR3 is TGTGCCAGCAGCTTAGCGGGGGGGGGCGCTGAAGCTTTCTTT.

The rearrangement uses TRBV11-2 and TRBJ1-6; 7 bases line up with TRBD1. J lost 4 bases, V lost 8 bases, and 11 bases had no gene match. The V gene's germline CDR1 is SGHAT and CDR2 FQNNGV. CDR3 length equals 16 residues. The CDR3 region has the DNA TGTGCCAGCGGAAACCAGGGGGATTGGTATAATTCACCCCTCCACTTT. Translated: CASGNQGDWYNSPLHF.

This clonotype was recorded at least ten times. The chain employs TRBV5-4 and TRBJ2-3; 9 nucleotides align to TRBD2. CDR1 is SGHNT, CDR2 YYREEE, per germline (reference sequence). Trimming removed 4 bases from V and 6 bases from J; junction bases left unmatched: 6. This CDR3 contains 14 residues. The CDR3 reads CASSPGLALDTQYF. The CDR3 DNA sequence: TGTGCCAGCAGCCCGGGACTAGCACTGGATACGCAGTATTTT.

In this sample, this clonotype turned up a few times. The chain joins TRBV4-3 to TRBJ2-2; 8 bases are a match to TRBD2. Germline trimming cut 0 bases from V and 4 bases from J; bases unmatched to any gene: 10. CDR3 length equals 18 residues. From germline, CDR1 is LGHNA and CDR2 YSLEER. The CDR3 DNA sequence: TGCGCCAGCAGCCAAGAGCCCACCCTAGCGGGCCCCACCGGGGAGCTGTTTTTT. Translating it yields CASSQEPTLAGPTGELFF.

V gene TRBV10-3 combines with J gene TRBJ2-5, with TRBD2 matching 7 bases. Germline values: CDR1 ENHRY, CDR2 SYGVKD. The CDR3 length is 14 residues. Unmatched junction bases numbered 7, after V lost 9 bases and J lost 0 bases. The CDR3 sequence is CAIQLAAYQETQYF. The CDR3 DNA is TGTGCCATTCAGCTAGCGGCATACCAAGAGACCCAGTACTTC.

The rearrangement links TRBV20-1 to TRBJ1-6; D might be TRBD1 (6 bases). The V end lost 8 bases, the J end lost 8 bases, and 19 bases lay between the germline ends. Germline loops: CDR1 DFQATT, CDR2 SNEGSKA (reference sequence). This CDR3 is 14 amino acids long. CDR3 protein: CSYGRQAADSPLHF. DNA of the CDR3: TGCAGTTACGGGCGACAGGCCGCTGATTCACCCCTCCACTTT.

V is TRBV4-1 and J is TRBJ2-7; TRBD2 might be the D (5 bases). Germline V CDR1 and CDR2: MGHRA, YSYEKL. V was clipped by 1 base and J by 0 bases, with 13 bases between them. The CDR3 is 16 residues long. The CDR3 DNA follows: TGCGCCAGCAGCCAAGTCCCGGACTCTCCCTCCTACGAGCAGTACTTC. Protein sequence: CASSQVPDSPSYEQYF.

In this sample, this clonotype turned up many times. Mismatch with germline at one junction end may stem from a read error. This rearrangement joins TRBV19 to TRBJ1-1, with 8 nucleotides matching TRBD1. Germline V CDR1 and CDR2: LNHDA, SQIVND (reference sequence). CDR3 length: 13 amino acids. In nucleotides, the CDR3 is TGTGCCAGTAGTATAGCAGGGGGCGCTGACGCTTTCTTT. It codes for CASSIAGGADAFF.

The rearrangement links TRBV2 to TRBJ2-1, with 11 positions matching TRBD2. The CDR3 totals 16 residues. The germline V gene has CDR1 SNHLY and CDR2 FYNNEI. Trimming cost V 2 bases and J 4 bases; bases outside gene matches: 4. This chain's CDR3 is CASSESLAGGYNEQFF. The CDR3 region has the DNA TGTGCCAGCAGTGAATCCCTAGCGGGAGGATACAATGAGCAGTTCTTC.

J is TRBJ2-7 and V is TRBV20-1, with 10 nucleotides matching TRBD2. V dropped 3 bases and J dropped 3; count of bases not matched to a gene: 5. This CDR3 comprises 14 residues. Germline CDR1 is DFQATT and CDR2 is SNEGSKA (reference sequence). This chain's CDR3 is CSASLPSGGYEQYF. Here the CDR3 DNA reads TGCAGTGCTAGTCTACCTAGCGGGGGCTACGAGCAGTACTTC.

Only a few counts were recorded for this clonotype. The chain carries TRBV20-1 and TRBJ2-7; the match to TRBD1 covers 7 bases. The junction had 5 bases not matched to a gene; V was cut back by 6 bases and J by 0 bases. The CDR3 runs to 13 residues. Germline CDR1 is DFQATT and CDR2 is SNEGSKA (reference sequence). The CDR3 sequence: CSATGTDSYEQYF. CDR3 in DNA: TGCAGTGCAACCGGGACAGACTCCTACGAGCAGTACTTC.

This clonotype was recorded many times. A much more abundant neighbour one base away suggests this may be a read error. The CDR3 does not close with the conserved phenylalanine or tryptophan, likely indicating a read error. The chain carries TRBV2 and TRBJ2-3; D is undetermined. Trimming removed 6 bases from V and 1 base from J, with 8 bases in between. CDR1 SNHLY and CDR2 FYNNEI come from the germline V gene. The CDR3 has 13 amino acids. CDR3 sequence reads: CASRDVRTDTQYL. The CDR3 region has the DNA TGTGCCAGCAGGGACGTACGCACAGATACGCAGTATCTT.

This clonotype was counted a few times. The chain couples TRBV7-2 to TRBJ2-1, with D possibly TRBD2 on 6 matching bases. The CDR3 runs 15 residues. CDR1 is SGHTA and CDR2 is FQGNSA in the germline V gene. V was shortened by 0 bases and J by 4 bases, with 10 bases between the two germline ends. In DNA, the CDR3 is TGTGCCAGCAGCTTAGCGGGGGGAACGTACAATGAGCAGTTCTTC. It is translated as CASSLAGGTYNEQFF.

V gene TRBV10-3 combines with J gene TRBJ2-7, with 10 bases identical to TRBD1. The trim removed 3 bases at V and 2 bases at J, leaving 1 base unmatched. CDR3 length equals 14 residues. CDR1 and CDR2 (germline): ENHRY, SYGVKD. CDR3 protein: CAISDGTGAYEQYF. The CDR3 DNA sequence: TGTGCCATCAGTGACGGGACAGGGGCCTACGAGCAGTACTTC.